Listed below are T cell receptor beta chains from one sample, sequenced in a study of blood T cell repertoires in COVID-19. Data came from immunoSEQ multiplex PCR; TCRdb stores just in-frame clones and leaves some out. The repertoire holds some 51,000 clones, approximately 90% seen once, with about a tenth in the top ten. The sequenced sample was peripheral blood. Receptors originate from a man in his forties or fifties with active COVID-19. Both conserved end residues are part of each CDR3.

v_call,j_call,cdr3_aa
TRBV5-1,TRBJ2-7,CASSLAGLAGVEQYF
TRBV25-1,TRBJ2-7,CASSEGGGSNEQYF
TRBV6-1,TRBJ2-5,CASSEQETQYF
TRBV6-6,TRBJ2-7,CASGRGATYEQYF
TRBV27,TRBJ1-2,CASRKGQAYGYTF
TRBV28,TRBJ1-5,CASSSNRTGGWGQPQHF
TRBV11-2,TRBJ2-1,CASSFLSGGLNEQFF
TRBV11-3,TRBJ2-3,CASSLDSLTDTQYF
TRBV4-3,TRBJ1-2,CASSQDIDRGTYGYTF
TRBV6-2/TRBV6-3,TRBJ1-1,CASSSAGVGTEAFF
TRBV13,TRBJ1-2,CASSPGQGDYGYTF
TRBV11-3,TRBJ1-1,CASRKTGTENTEAFF
TRBV25-1,TRBJ2-1,CASSEYHSTRNEQFF
TRBV19,TRBJ2-3,CASSPRQRTDTQYF
TRBV5-1,TRBJ2-7,CASRGFDRGFDSYEQYF
TRBV6-5,TRBJ2-1,CASRRQGYNEQFF
TRBV15,TRBJ1-4,CATSRGGTGNEKLFF
TRBV2,TRBJ1-2,CASRQQGAGYTF
TRBV7-9,TRBJ2-6,CASSDRGPSGANVLTF
TRBV7-9,TRBJ2-7,CASSFSTGIYEQYF
TRBV18,TRBJ2-3,CASSPANRVTGTDTQYF
TRBV5-8,TRBJ1-2,CASSLGQLYGYTF
TRBV19,TRBJ1-2,CASSRDSYGYTF
TRBV3-1/TRBV3-2,TRBJ1-6,CASSQAGLFNSPLHF
TRBV10-3,TRBJ2-7,CAISETGTSGGYEQYF
TRBV28,TRBJ2-2,CASQPGIFAGELFF
TRBV28,TRBJ1-2,CASSLRVGGNGYTF
TRBV6-1,TRBJ1-1,CASSEAGQATEAFF
TRBV5-4,TRBJ2-5,CASSATSGGARETQYF
TRBV28,TRBJ2-1,CASSLSGRNTEQFF
TRBV5-6,TRBJ2-5,CASSLAVLVETQYF
TRBV5-6,TRBJ2-7,CASSSLAGPSYEQYF
TRBV7-9,TRBJ2-2,CASSKGLAQIGSGELFF
TRBV4-3,TRBJ2-4,CASSQVTTRGKNIQYF
TRBV27,TRBJ1-3,CASSFEDRGLASGNTIYF
TRBV15,TRBJ1-5,CATSRAGTATLAF
TRBV27,TRBJ2-2,CASSSRGPDTGELFF
TRBV4-1,TRBJ2-7,CASSQDAGSYEQYF
TRBV5-1,TRBJ2-5,CASSWNAGQGETQYF
TRBV18,TRBJ1-4,CASSPTGQPSTNEKLFF
TRBV5-5,TRBJ2-7,CASSRGTSGPYEQYF
TRBV2,TRBJ2-7,CASRDWHSYEQYF
TRBV24-1,TRBJ2-7,CATSASGGYEQYF
TRBV2,TRBJ2-5,CASSEAWGPQETQYF
TRBV6-5,TRBJ1-1,CASSPQGWATEAFF
TRBV19,TRBJ2-7,CASSGTGAYEQYF
TRBV7-9,TRBJ1-2,CASSLSRDTVDGYTF
TRBV5-1,TRBJ2-5,CASSLFSGREYQETQYF
TRBV7-9,TRBJ1-4,CASSPPDRGLFF
TRBV5-1,TRBJ2-1,CASSPGQGVYNEQFF
TRBV28,TRBJ2-7,CASTGVSSYEQYF
TRBV5-1,TRBJ2-1,CASSPWDSHNEQFF
TRBV4-2,TRBJ2-1,CASSQETLAGRGGEQFF
TRBV15,TRBJ2-3,CATSRDRASTDTQYF
TRBV12-3/TRBV12-4,TRBJ2-1,CASSFGQYNEQFF